The next 20 T cell receptor beta chains were all read from a single sample in a study of blood T cell repertoires in COVID-19 (dated by TCRdb to the early 2020s). The library was produced with the immunoSEQ multiplex PCR assay. In TCRdb, the immuneACCESS table is reduced to in-frame sequences with V and J assigned. These tables do not hold every clone; where another copy was compared, an unresolved V gene accounts for under half, and the others remain unexplained. In this sample the table shows more than 150,000 clones, less than 90% of which occur a single time. The ten largest make up about 8.6% of the sample. Sequencing used PBMCs or T cells enriched from blood (not recorded which). Receptor source: a woman in her forties or fifties who had recovered from COVID-19.

Concerning this clone: One junction end disagrees with the germline gene, perhaps due to a read error. The V gene is TRBV7-7, the J gene TRBJ2-5; 8 positions match TRBD1. The CDR3 totals 15 residues. Germline-derived CDR1 and CDR2 are SSHAT and FNYEAQ (reference sequence). The CDR3 loop reads CASSVGTGVKETQYF. The CDR3 region has the DNA TGTGCTAGCAGCGTCGGGACAGGCGTTAAAGAGACCCAGTACTTC.

The V and J genes are TRBV5-1 and TRBJ2-3; 10 nucleotides agree with TRBD2. With V trimmed by 8 bases and J by 0 bases, 6 bases remained unmatched. Per germline, CDR1 SGHRS and CDR2 YFSETQ. This CDR3 contains 15 residues. CDR3 DNA: TGCGCCAGTTTACGGACTAGCGGAAGCACAGATACGCAGTATTTT. Translated: CASLRTSGSTDTQYF.

The rearrangement joins TRBV2 to TRBJ2-4; D call uncertain. This CDR3 has 15 residues. Trimming took off 5 bases at V and 4 bases at J, with 15 bases between the two ends. CDR1 and CDR2 (germline): SNHLY, FYNNEI. This chain's CDR3 is CASSPPLREKNIQYF. The CDR3 bases are TGTGCCAGCAGTCCTCCCTTGAGAGAAAAAAACATTCAGTACTTC.

This rearrangement joins TRBV9 to TRBJ2-3; 8 positions agree with TRBD2. The CDR3 consists of 15 residues. V was clipped by 0 bases and J by 6 bases; unmatched bases: 6. Germline assignment: CDR1 SGDLS and CDR2 YYNGEE. The CDR3 here is CASSVAGVAGDTQYF. The CDR3 DNA reads TGTGCCAGCAGCGTAGCTGGGGTAGCGGGGGATACGCAGTATTTT.

V gene TRBV11-3 combines with J gene TRBJ2-1, with TRBD1 identical over 7 bases. Germline assignment: CDR1 SGHNT and CDR2 YENEEA. V was pared by 4 bases and J by 1 base, with 10 bases of the junction left unmatched. The length of the CDR3 is 17 residues. CDR3 DNA sequence: TGTGCCAGCAGCTCCGGATACAGGGGAGAATCCTACAATGAGCAGTTCTTC. Its protein product is CASSSGYRGESYNEQFF.

The chain carries TRBV19 and TRBJ1-3; the match to TRBD1 covers 11 bases. The germline V gene has CDR1 LNHDA and CDR2 SQIVND (reference sequence). J was trimmed by 0 bases and V by 0 bases; bases with no gene match: 10. The CDR3 is made up of 20 amino acids. CDR3 bases: TGTGCCAGTAGTATAGATCTAAGGAGGACAGGGGGCTACTCTGGAAACACCATATATTTT. It translates to CASSIDLRRTGGYSGNTIYF.

V usage is TRBV6-5 and J usage is TRBJ1-4; D remains ambiguous. Germline V gene sequence: CDR1 MNHEY, CDR2 SVGAGI. Trimming shortened V by 0 bases and J by 8 bases, and 16 bases separated the two germline ends. The CDR3 has 16 amino acids. This chain's CDR3 is CASSYSPGNTREKLFF. DNA of the CDR3: TGTGCCAGCAGTTACTCGCCGGGGAACACGAGGGAAAAACTGTTTTTT.

V is TRBV28 and J is TRBJ1-1, with no clear D. With 2 bases removed from V and 11 bases from J, the gap between germline ends came to 9 bases. CDR3 size: 11 residues. Germline loops: CDR1 MDHEN, CDR2 SYDVKM. CDR3 region: CASSLRWEAFF. The CDR3 DNA reads as TGTGCCAGCAGTTTAAGGTGGGAGGCTTTCTTT.

This chain joins TRBV5-8 and TRBJ2-7; 9 bases fit TRBD1. J lost 1 base, V lost 4 bases, and 3 bases had no gene match. Germline V gene lookup returns CDR1 SGHTS and CDR2 YDEGEE. The CDR3 spans 14 residues. In nucleotides, the CDR3 is TGTGCCAGCAGCCGGGACAGGGCTTCCTACGAGCAGTACTTC. The encoded protein is CASSRDRASYEQYF.

The chain recombines TRBV11-3 with TRBJ1-1; maybe TRBD1 (5 bases). Germline V gene data show CDR1 as SGHNT and CDR2 as YENEEA. CDR3 length equals 13 residues. V lost 5 bases to trimming and J lost 5 bases, with 12 bases between them. CDR3 amino acids: CASSDSSRTEAFF. CDR3 sequence (DNA): TGTGCCAGCAGCGACAGTAGCAGAACTGAAGCTTTCTTT.

The chain recombines TRBV3-1 (or the pseudogene TRBV3-2) with TRBJ2-1; 10 nucleotides agree with TRBD2. CDR3 length equals 16 residues. After removal of 4 bases from V and 4 bases from J, the junction contained 7 bases not matched to a gene. CDR1 is LGHDT and CDR2 is YNNKEL in the germline V gene (reference sequence). The CDR3 DNA follows: TGTGCCAGCAGCCCAATCACTAGCGGGACTTACAATGAGCAGTTCTTC. It yields the protein CASSPITSGTYNEQFF.

The sample holds one count of this clone. The genes are TRBV7-2 and TRBJ2-7; D possibly corresponds to TRBD2 (5 bases). This CDR3 contains 14 residues. CDR1 and CDR2 (germline): SGHTA, FQGNSA. V gave up 1 base and J gave up 3 bases, with 10 bases separating them. CDR3 bases: TGTGCCAGCAGCTTAGAAAGCGGAAACTACGAGCAGTACTTC. This codes for CASSLESGNYEQYF.

The chain has TRBV18 and TRBJ1-5; D perhaps matches TRBD1 (5 bases). Trimming pared 1 base from V and 6 bases from J, leaving 16 bases between. The CDR3 has 16 amino acids. Germline V gene data show CDR1 as KGHSH and CDR2 as LQKENI. DNA of the CDR3: TGTGCCAGCTCACCACGATCAAGGGGCTCGGGTCAGCCCCAGCATTTT. Amino acids: CASSPRSRGSGQPQHF.

This chain joins TRBV11-2 and TRBJ2-1; possibly TRBD1 for D (6 bases). Germline lookup yields CDR1 SGHAT and CDR2 FQNNGV. V lost 8 bases and J lost 12, with 14 bases in between. The CDR3 consists of 11 residues. The CDR3 loop is CASLRGRAQFF. The DNA of the CDR3 is TGTGCCAGCCTCAGGGGACGGGCGCAGTTCTTC.

The chain couples TRBV28 to TRBJ2-1; TRBD2 is a possible D gene (5 bases). The V gene's germline CDR1 is MDHEN and CDR2 SYDVKM. V lost 7 bases and J lost 12, with 19 bases in between. The CDR3 length is 13 residues. The CDR3 reads CASNQRGSHTQFF. The CDR3, as DNA: TGTGCCAGCAATCAACGCGGGTCCCACACGCAGTTCTTC.

This chain connects TRBV19 to TRBJ1-6, with D possibly TRBD1 on 6 matching bases. The germline CDR1 and CDR2 sequences are LNHDA and SQIVND (reference sequence). The V end was cut by 4 bases, the J end by 7 bases, with 14 bases between. The CDR3 sequence is 15 residues long. For the CDR3, the DNA is TGTGCCAGTAGTAGACAGGATTCCGGCAATTCACCCCTCCACTTT. This encodes CASSRQDSGNSPLHF.

The rearrangement joins TRBV5-1 to TRBJ1-4; the match to TRBD1 covers 8 bases. Germline loops: CDR1 SGHRS, CDR2 YFSETQ. The CDR3 has 14 residues. Trimming took 4 bases from V and 8 from J; bases not matched to a gene: 7. This chain's CDR3 is CASSVDRAREKLFF. Here the CDR3 DNA reads TGCGCCAGCAGCGTGGACAGGGCACGGGAAAAACTGTTTTTT.

The chain employs TRBV3-1 (or the pseudogene TRBV3-2) and TRBJ1-2, with TRBD1 as a possible D gene (6 bases). CDR1 and CDR2 (germline): LGHDT, YNNKEL (reference sequence). The CDR3 loop spans 14 amino acids. The V and J ends lost 4 bases and 3 bases respectively, with 12 bases between them. This CDR3 reads CASSPPDSYYGYTF. CDR3 nucleotides: TGTGCCAGCAGCCCTCCGGACAGTTACTATGGCTACACCTTC.

This rearrangement joins TRBV5-1 to TRBJ1-1; TRBD1 matches at 9 bases. This CDR3 contains 13 residues. V shed 4 bases and J 8 bases; nucleotides not matched to a gene: 6. Germline lookup yields CDR1 SGHRS and CDR2 YFSETQ. The CDR3 is CASSLQGAQEAFF. CDR3 nucleotide sequence: TGCGCCAGCAGCCTACAGGGGGCCCAGGAAGCTTTCTTT.

The V gene is TRBV18, the J gene TRBJ1-5, with D possibly being TRBD1 (6 bases). Germline loops: CDR1 KGHSH, CDR2 LQKENI. The V and J ends lost 3 bases and 5 bases respectively, with 14 bases between them. This CDR3 spans 15 amino acids. CDR3 bases: TGTGCCAGCTCACCTTCAACAGGGCGCGATCAGCCCCAGCATTTT. This encodes CASSPSTGRDQPQHF.